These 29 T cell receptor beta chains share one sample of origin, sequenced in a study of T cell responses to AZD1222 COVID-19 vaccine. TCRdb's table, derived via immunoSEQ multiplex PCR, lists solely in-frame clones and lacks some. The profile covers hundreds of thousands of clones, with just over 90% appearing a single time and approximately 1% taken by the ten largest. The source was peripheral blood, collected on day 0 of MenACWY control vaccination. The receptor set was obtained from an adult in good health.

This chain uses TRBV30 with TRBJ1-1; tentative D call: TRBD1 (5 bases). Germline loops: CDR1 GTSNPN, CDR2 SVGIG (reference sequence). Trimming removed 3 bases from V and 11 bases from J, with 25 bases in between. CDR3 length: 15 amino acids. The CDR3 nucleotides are TGTGCCTGGAGCCGGGACCGAAGGTTACCTATGAGGGCTTTCTTT. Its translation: CAWSRDRRLPMRAFF. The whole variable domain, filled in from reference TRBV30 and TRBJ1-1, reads SQTIHQWPATLVQPVGSPLSLECTVEGTSNPNLYWYRQAAGRGLQLLFYSVGIGQISSEVPQNLSASRPQDRQFILSSKKLLLSDSGFYLCAWSRDRRLPMRAFFGQGTRLTVV.

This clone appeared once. CDR3 loop: CASSFTGGGRTEAFF. CDR3 coding DNA: TGCGCCAGCAGCTTCACAGGGGGCGGTAGGACTGAAGCTTTCTTT. The rearrangement joins TRBV5-1 to TRBJ1-1; 9 positions match TRBD1. CDR1 SGHRS and CDR2 YFSETQ come from the germline V gene. The junction had 7 bases not matched to a gene; V was cut back by 2 bases and J by 5 bases. CDR3 length: 15 residues.

CDR3 DNA: TGTGCCAGCAGCCACCCCGGAGAGAACACTGAAGCTTTCTTT. Its protein is CASSHPGENTEAFF. The chain has TRBV4-2 and TRBJ1-1; no clear D gene. Trimming left V 3 bases short and J 1 base short, with 9 bases between. This CDR3 contains 14 residues. Germline V gene data show CDR1 as LGHNA and CDR2 as YNFKEQ.

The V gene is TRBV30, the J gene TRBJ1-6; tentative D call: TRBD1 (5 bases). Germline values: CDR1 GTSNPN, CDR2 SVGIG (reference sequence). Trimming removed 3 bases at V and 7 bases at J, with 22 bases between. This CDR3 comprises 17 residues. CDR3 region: CAWSFVGQGFLNSPLHF. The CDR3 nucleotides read TGTGCCTGGAGCTTTGTTGGGCAGGGATTTCTCAATTCACCCCTCCACTTT. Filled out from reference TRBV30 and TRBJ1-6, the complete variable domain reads SQTIHQWPATLVQPVGSPLSLECTVEGTSNPNLYWYRQAAGRGLQLLFYSVGIGQISSEVPQNLSASRPQDRQFILSSKKLLLSDSGFYLCAWSFVGQGFLNSPLHFGNGTRLTVT.

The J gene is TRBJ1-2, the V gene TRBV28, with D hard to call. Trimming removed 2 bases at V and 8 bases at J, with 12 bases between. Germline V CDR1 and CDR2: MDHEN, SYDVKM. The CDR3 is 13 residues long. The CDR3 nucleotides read TGTGCCAGCAGTTTAGGTCACGGGATAGGCTACACCTTC. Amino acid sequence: CASSLGHGIGYTF.

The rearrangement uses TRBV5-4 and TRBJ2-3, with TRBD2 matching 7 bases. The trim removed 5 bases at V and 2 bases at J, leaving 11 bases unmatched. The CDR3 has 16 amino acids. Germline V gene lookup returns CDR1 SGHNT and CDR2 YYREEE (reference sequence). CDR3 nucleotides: TGTGCCAGCAGTCCCGGGGCGGGGGACCCCACAGATACGCAGTATTTT. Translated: CASSPGAGDPTDTQYF.

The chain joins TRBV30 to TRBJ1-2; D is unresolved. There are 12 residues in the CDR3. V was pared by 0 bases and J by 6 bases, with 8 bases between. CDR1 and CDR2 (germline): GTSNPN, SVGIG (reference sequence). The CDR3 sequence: CAWSVGTDGYTF. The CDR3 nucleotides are TGTGCCTGGAGTGTAGGTACAGATGGCTACACCTTC.

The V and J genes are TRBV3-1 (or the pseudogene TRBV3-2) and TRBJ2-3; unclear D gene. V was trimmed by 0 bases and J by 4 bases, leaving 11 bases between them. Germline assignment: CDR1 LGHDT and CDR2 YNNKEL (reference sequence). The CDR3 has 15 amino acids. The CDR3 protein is CASSQDQGPSDTQYF. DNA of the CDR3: TGTGCCAGCAGCCAAGATCAAGGTCCGTCAGATACGCAGTATTTT.

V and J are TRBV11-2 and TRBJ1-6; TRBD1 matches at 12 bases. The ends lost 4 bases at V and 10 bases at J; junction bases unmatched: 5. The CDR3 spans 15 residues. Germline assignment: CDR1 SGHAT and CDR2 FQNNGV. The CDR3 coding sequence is TGTGCCAGCAGCTCGGGGACAGGGGGCGAGTCACCCCTCCACTTT. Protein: CASSSGTGGESPLHF.

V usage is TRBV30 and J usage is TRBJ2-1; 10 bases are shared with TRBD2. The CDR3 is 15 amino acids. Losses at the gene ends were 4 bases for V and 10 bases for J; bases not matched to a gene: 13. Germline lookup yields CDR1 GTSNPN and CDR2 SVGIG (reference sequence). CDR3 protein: CAWTRTSGLQGEQFF. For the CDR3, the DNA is TGTGCCTGGACCCGGACTAGCGGACTACAGGGCGAGCAGTTCTTC.

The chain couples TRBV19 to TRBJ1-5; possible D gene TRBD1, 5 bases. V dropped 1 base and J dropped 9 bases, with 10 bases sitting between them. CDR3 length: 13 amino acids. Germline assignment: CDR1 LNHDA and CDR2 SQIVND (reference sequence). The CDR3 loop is CASSIVWRGPQHF. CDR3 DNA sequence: TGTGCCAGTAGTATAGTATGGAGGGGGCCCCAGCATTTT.

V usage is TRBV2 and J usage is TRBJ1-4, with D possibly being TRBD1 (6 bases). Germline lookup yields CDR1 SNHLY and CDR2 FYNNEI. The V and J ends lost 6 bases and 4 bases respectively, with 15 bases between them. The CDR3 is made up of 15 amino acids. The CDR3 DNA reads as TGTGCCAGCAGGGATGCAGGGGTTGGTAATGAAAAACTGTTTTTT. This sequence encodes CASRDAGVGNEKLFF.

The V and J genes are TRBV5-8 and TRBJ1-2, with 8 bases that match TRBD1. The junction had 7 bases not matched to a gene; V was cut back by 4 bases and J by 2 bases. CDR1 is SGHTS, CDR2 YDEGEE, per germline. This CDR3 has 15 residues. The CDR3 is CASSADRASNYGYTF. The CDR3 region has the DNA TGTGCCAGCAGCGCGGACAGGGCGTCCAACTATGGCTACACCTTC.

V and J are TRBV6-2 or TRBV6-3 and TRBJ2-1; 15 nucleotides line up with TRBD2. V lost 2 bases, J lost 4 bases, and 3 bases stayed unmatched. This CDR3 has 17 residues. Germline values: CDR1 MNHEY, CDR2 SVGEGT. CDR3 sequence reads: CASSYRTSGGVYNEQFF. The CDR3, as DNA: TGTGCCAGCAGTTACCGGACTAGCGGGGGGGTATACAATGAGCAGTTCTTC.

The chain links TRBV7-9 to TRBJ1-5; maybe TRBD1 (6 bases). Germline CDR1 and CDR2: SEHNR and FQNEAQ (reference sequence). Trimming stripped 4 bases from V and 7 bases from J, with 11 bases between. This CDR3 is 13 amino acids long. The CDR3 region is CASSYTTGQPQHF. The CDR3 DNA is TGTGCCAGCAGCTATACGACAGGCCAGCCCCAGCATTTT.

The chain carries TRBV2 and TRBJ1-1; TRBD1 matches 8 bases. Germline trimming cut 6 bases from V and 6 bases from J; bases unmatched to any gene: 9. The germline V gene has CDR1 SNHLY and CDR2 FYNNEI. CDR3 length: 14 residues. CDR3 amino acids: CASRGDRGSSEAFF. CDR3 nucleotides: TGTGCCAGCAGGGGTGACAGGGGATCCTCTGAAGCTTTCTTT.

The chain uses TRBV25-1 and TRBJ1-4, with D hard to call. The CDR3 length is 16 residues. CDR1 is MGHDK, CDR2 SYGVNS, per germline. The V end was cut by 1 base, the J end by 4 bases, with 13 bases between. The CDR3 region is CASSELRNTDNEKLFF. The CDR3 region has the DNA TGTGCCAGCAGTGAATTGCGCAACACAGATAATGAAAAACTGTTTTTT.

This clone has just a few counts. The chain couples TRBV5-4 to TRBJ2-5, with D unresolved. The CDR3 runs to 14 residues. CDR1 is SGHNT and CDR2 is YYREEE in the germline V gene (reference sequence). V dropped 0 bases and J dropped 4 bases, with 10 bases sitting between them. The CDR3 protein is CASSLGASPETQYF. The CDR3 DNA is TGTGCCAGCAGCTTGGGAGCGTCCCCAGAGACCCAGTACTTC.

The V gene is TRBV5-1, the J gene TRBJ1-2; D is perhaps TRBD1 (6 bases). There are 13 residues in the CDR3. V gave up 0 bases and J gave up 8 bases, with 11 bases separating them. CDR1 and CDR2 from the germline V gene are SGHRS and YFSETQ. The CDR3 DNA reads TGCGCCAGCAGCTTGGATACAGGGCGCGGCTACACCTTC. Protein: CASSLDTGRGYTF.

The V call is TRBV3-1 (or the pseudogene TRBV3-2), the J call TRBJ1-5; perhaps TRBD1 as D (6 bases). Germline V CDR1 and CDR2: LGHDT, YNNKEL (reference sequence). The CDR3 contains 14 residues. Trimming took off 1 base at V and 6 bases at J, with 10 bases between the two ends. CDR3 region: CASSQGTVTQPQHF. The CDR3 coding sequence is TGTGCCAGCAGCCAAGGGACAGTTACTCAGCCCCAGCATTTT.

In DNA, the CDR3 is TGTGCCAGCAGCCAAGGGGGGGGGTCATTAAATACGCAGTATTTT. Translated, it gives CASSQGGGSLNTQYF. The rearrangement joins TRBV3-1 (or the pseudogene TRBV3-2) to TRBJ2-3; 7 bases match TRBD2. CDR1 is LGHDT, CDR2 YNNKEL, per germline (reference sequence). V gave up 1 base and J gave up 7 bases; unmatched junction bases: 8. The CDR3 runs to 15 residues.

This CDR3 reads CASSLDTGVWTEAFF. The CDR3 bases are TGCGCCAGCAGCTTGGATACAGGGGTGTGGACTGAAGCTTTCTTT. This chain uses TRBV5-1 with TRBJ1-1; 7 bases agree with TRBD1. Germline-derived CDR1 and CDR2 are SGHRS and YFSETQ. This CDR3 spans 15 amino acids. The V gene end was trimmed by 0 bases and the J gene end by 5 bases; junction bases not matched to a gene: 7. The full variable domain, in which reference TRBV5-1 and TRBJ1-1 provide the parts outside the CDR3, is KAGVTQTPRYLIKTRGQQVTLSCSPISGHRSVSWYQQTPGQGLQFLFEYFSETQRNKGNFPGRFSGRQFSNSRSEMNVSTLELGDSALYLCASSLDTGVWTEAFFGQGTRLTVV.

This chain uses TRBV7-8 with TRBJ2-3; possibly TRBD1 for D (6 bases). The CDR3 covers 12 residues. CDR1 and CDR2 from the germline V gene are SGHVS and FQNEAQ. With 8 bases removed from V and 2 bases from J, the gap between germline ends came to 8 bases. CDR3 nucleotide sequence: TGTGCCAGCCACAGGGTCACAGATACGCAGTATTTT. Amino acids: CASHRVTDTQYF.

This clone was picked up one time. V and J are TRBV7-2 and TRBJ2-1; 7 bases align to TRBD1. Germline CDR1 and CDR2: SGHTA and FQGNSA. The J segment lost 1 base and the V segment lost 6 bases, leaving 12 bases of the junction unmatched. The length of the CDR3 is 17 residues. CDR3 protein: CASRPPSGTESYNEQFF. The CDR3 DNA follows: TGTGCCAGCAGACCGCCATCCGGGACAGAGTCCTACAATGAGCAGTTCTTC.

The chain's CDR3 is CASSSDRVSEKLFF. CDR3 DNA sequence: TGTGCCAGCAGCAGCGACAGGGTTAGCGAAAAACTGTTTTTT. The V gene is TRBV7-9, the J gene TRBJ1-4; TRBD1 matches at 7 bases. The CDR3 contains 14 residues. V dropped 5 bases and J dropped 8; count of bases not matched to a gene: 8. CDR1 is SEHNR and CDR2 is FQNEAQ in the germline V gene (reference sequence).

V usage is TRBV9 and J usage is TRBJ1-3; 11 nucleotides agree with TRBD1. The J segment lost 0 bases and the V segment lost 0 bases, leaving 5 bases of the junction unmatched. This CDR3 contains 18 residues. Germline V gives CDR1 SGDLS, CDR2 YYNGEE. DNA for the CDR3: TGTGCCAGCAGCGTAGAATCCGGACAGGGGGCCTCTGGAAACACCATATATTTT. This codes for CASSVESGQGASGNTIYF.

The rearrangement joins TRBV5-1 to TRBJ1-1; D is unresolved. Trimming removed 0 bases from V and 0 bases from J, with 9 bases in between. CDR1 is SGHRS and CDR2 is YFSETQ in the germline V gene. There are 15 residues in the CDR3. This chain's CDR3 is CASSLDSNVNTEAFF. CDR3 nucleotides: TGCGCCAGCAGCTTGGACAGCAATGTGAACACTGAAGCTTTCTTT.

The CDR3, as DNA: TGTGCCAGCAGCATAACTAGCGGGGCGACCACCGGGGAGCTGTTTTTT. It encodes CASSITSGATTGELFF. The rearrangement joins TRBV7-8 to TRBJ2-2; 10 positions agree with TRBD2. V lost 5 bases, J lost 4 bases, and 7 bases stayed unmatched. The CDR3 is 16 amino acids. Germline CDR1 is SGHVS and CDR2 is FQNEAQ.

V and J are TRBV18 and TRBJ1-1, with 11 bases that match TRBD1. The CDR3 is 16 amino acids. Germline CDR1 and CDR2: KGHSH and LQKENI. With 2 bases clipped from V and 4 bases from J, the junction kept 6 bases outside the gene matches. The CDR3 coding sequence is TGTGCCAGCTCACCAACGGGACAGGGGGTTGGCACTGAAGCTTTCTTT. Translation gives CASSPTGQGVGTEAFF.